This T cell receptor (beta chain) was profiled in a study of cytomegalovirus exposure and HLA in healthy donors. Study-level points and caveats: Around 160 TCR beta chains were listed as cytomegalovirus-associated. Most TCR sequences were uncommon, yet certain public TCRs appeared in many donors. Through in vitro validation, a few CMV-associated chains were shown to be specific for CMV antigens.

The CDR3 loop spans 14 amino acids. The germline V gene encodes CDR1 SGHDT and CDR2 YYEEEE. Trimming took off 1 base at V and 5 bases at J, with 10 bases between the two ends. On this clone itself: The antigen is unknown.

Data came from immunoSEQ multiplex PCR; TCRdb stores just in-frame clones and leaves some out. The sample lists about 110,000 clones, 95% occurring once. The donors were members of the validation cohort comprising approximately 120 subjects, separate from the approximately 670-subject first cohort. Source material: PBMCs. This TCR derives from a woman between 18 and 29 years old in good health and CMV-seronegative. The J gene is TRBJ1-5, the V gene TRBV5-6; D may be TRBD1 (5 bases). The CDR3 sequence: CASSLFGADQPQHF. The DNA for the CDR3 is TGTGCCAGCAGCTTGTTTGGGGCCGATCAGCCCCAGCATTTT.